This T cell receptor (beta chain) was recorded in a study of blood T cell repertoires in COVID-19. Study at large: The United States, Italy and Spain were the sources of the acute and convalescent COVID-19 samples. In each case, the material was cDNA or gDNA derived from T cells, B-cell-depleted T cells, or PBMCs.

Authors' data handling: Amplification with reference gene primers provided the estimates of nucleated cell counts. Using immunoSEQ multiplex PCR, the repertoire was profiled, and TCRdb retains in-frame clones only, with some absent. That table is the source of V, J and clone size, and D and trimming were worked out from the DNA. This sample has around 69,000 clones, with 89% found just once. Germline CDR1 is SGHRS and CDR2 is YFSETQ. CDR3 length: 14 residues. Trimming took 4 bases from V and 3 from J; bases not matched to a gene: 3. Sequenced material: peripheral blood. The gene calls are TRBV5-1 and TRBJ2-7; 11 nucleotides align to TRBD1. The sequence derives from a woman between 50 and 59 years old with active COVID-19. The DNA of the CDR3 is TGCGCCAGCAGCCAAGGGACAGGGGGCTACGAGCAGTACTTC. Translating it yields CASSQGTGGYEQYF.